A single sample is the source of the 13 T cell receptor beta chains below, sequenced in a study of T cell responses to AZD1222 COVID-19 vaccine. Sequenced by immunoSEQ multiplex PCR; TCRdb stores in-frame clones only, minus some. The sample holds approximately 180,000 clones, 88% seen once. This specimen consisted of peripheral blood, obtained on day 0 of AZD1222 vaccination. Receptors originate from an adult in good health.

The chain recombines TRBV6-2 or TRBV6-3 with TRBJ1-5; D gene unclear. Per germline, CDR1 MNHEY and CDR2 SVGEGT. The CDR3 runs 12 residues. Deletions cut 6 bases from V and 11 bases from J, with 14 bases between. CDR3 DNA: TGTGCCAGCAGCACCGCGGTGGCGGCCCAGCATTTT. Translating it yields CASSTAVAAQHF.

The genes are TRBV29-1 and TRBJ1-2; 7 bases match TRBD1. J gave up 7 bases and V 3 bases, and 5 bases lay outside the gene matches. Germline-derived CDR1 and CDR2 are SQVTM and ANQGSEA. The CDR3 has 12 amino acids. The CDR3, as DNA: TGCAGCGTTGAGACAGGGTCCTCTGGCTACACCTTC. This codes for CSVETGSSGYTF.

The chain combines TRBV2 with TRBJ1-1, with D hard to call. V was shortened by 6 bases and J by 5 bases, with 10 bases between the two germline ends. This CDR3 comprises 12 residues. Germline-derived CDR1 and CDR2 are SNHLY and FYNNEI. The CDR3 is CASSKDGTEAFF. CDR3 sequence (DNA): TGTGCCAGCAGCAAGGATGGGACTGAAGCTTTCTTT.

CDR3 region: CASSSNEQFF. In DNA, the CDR3 is TGTGCCAGCAGTTCGAATGAGCAGTTCTTC. The chain couples TRBV2 to TRBJ2-1; no definite D call. Germline V gene data show CDR1 as SNHLY and CDR2 as FYNNEI. Trimming stripped 5 bases from V and 7 bases from J, with 3 bases between. CDR3 length equals 10 residues.

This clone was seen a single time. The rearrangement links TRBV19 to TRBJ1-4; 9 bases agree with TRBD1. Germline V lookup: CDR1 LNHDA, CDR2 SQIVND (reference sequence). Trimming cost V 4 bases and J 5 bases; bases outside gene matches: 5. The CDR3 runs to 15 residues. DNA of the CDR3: TGTGCCAGTAGTAGTACCGGGACAGGGAATGAAAAACTGTTTTTT. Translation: CASSSTGTGNEKLFF.

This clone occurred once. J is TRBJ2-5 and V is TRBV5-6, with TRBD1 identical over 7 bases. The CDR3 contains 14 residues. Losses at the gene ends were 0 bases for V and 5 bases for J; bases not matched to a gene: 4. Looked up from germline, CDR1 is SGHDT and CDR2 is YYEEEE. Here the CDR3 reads CASSLGYRGETQYF. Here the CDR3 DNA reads TGTGCCAGCAGCTTGGGGTACAGGGGTGAGACCCAGTACTTC.

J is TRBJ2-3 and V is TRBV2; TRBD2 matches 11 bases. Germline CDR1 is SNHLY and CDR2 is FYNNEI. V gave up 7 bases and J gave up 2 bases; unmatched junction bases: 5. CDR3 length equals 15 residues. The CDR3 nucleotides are TGTGCCAGCAAGGGACTAGCGGCCAACACAGATACGCAGTATTTT. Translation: CASKGLAANTDTQYF.

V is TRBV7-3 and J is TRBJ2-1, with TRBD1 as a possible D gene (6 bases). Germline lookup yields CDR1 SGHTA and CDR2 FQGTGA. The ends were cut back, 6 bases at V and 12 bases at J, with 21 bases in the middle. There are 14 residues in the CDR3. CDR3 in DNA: TGTGCCAGCAGGCCGGACAGTGTCGCTGGAGGGCAGTTCTTC. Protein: CASRPDSVAGGQFF.

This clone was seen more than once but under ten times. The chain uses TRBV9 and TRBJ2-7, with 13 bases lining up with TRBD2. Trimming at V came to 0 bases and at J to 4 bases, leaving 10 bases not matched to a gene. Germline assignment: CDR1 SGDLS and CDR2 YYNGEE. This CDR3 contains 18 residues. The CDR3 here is CASSVATTSGGAPYEQYF. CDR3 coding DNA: TGTGCCAGCAGCGTAGCTACTACTAGCGGGGGGGCACCTTACGAGCAGTACTTC. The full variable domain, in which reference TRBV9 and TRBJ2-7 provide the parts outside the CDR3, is DSGVTQTPKHLITATGQRVTLRCSPRSGDLSVYWYQQSLDQGLQFLIQYYNGEERAKGNILERFSAQQFPDLHSELNLSSLELGDSALYFCASSVATTSGGAPYEQYFGPGTRLTVT.

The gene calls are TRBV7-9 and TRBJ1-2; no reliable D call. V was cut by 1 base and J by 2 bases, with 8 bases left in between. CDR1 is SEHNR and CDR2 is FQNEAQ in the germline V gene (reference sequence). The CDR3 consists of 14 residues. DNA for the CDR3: TGTGCCAGCAGCTTAGGGGCGGCAAACTATGGCTACACCTTC. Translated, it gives CASSLGAANYGYTF.

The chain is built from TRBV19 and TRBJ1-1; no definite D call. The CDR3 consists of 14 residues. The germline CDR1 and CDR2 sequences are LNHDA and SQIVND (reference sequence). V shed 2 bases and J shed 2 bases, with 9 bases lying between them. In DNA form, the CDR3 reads TGTGCCAGTAGTATACAGGACTTTAACACTGAAGCTTTCTTT. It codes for CASSIQDFNTEAFF.

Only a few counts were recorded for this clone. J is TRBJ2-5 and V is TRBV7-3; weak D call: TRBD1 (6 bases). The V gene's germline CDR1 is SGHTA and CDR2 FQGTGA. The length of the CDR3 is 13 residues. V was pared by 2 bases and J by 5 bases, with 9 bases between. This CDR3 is CASSLGGLETQYF. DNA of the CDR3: TGTGCCAGCAGCTTAGGGGGCTTGGAGACCCAGTACTTC.

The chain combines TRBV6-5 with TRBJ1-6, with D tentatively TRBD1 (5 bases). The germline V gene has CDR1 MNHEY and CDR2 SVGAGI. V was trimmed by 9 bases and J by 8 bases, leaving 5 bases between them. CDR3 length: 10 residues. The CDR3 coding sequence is TGTGCCAGGGGGGATTCACCCCTCCACTTT. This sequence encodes CARGDSPLHF.